The rows below give T cell receptor beta chains drawn from one sample of a study of T-cell memory formation after mild COVID-19. TCRdb reprocessed the 5' RACE reads via MiXCR and lists one record per CDR3 protein. The top ten hold around 2% of the sample, which has under 250,000 distinct CDR3 sequences, approximately 15% seen once. The sequenced sample consisted of PBMCs or a T cell subset sorted from them (not recorded which). Every receptor here comes from an adult woman who had mild COVID-19 (a few samples of this study predate the infection). Cell type and time point are not known. Both conserved end residues are part of each CDR3. The D gene is left open where the match is weak. The size field is filled for only some rows; it gives once, few, many or a size class.

cdr3_aa	cdr3_nt	d_call	v_call	clone_size	j_call
CASSLGGEGYEQYF	TGCGCCAGCAGCTTGGGCGGGGAGGGCTACGAGCAGTACTTC	TRBD2	TRBV5-1	-	TRBJ2-7
CASSLEGTKGEKLFF	TGTGCCAGCAGCTTAGAAGGAACGAAAGGAGAAAAACTGTTTTTT	-	TRBV7-9	-	TRBJ1-4
CAGGLSSGNTIYF	TGTGCAGGAGGGCTTAGCTCTGGAAACACCATATATTTT	-	TRBV7-9	many	TRBJ1-3
CASSQLDSEGDNEQFF	TGTGCCAGCAGCCAACTCGACAGTGAAGGTGACAATGAGCAGTTCTTC	-	TRBV14	many	TRBJ2-1
CASSFTGGVEETQYF	TGTGCCAGCAGCTTCACAGGAGGGGTGGAAGAGACCCAGTACTTC	-	TRBV5-5	many	TRBJ2-5
CASSLGGPTYEQYF	TGTGCCAGCAGCCTGGGGGGTCCCACCTACGAGCAGTACTTC	-	TRBV7-9	few	TRBJ2-7
CASSTLGTSGRREQFF	TGTGCCAGCTCAACCCTCGGGACTAGCGGGAGAAGGGAGCAGTTCTTC	TRBD2	TRBV18	few	TRBJ2-1
CASSRSGQGNQPQHF	TGTGCCAGCAGCCGTTCGGGACAGGGAAATCAGCCCCAGCATTTT	TRBD1	TRBV3-1	few	TRBJ1-5
CASSLAFGTNTGELFF	TGCGCCAGCAGCTTGGCGTTCGGAACGAACACCGGGGAGCTGTTTTTT	-	TRBV5-1	-	TRBJ2-2
CASSQTHSYEQYF	TGTGCCAGCAGCCAAACTCACTCCTACGAGCAGTACTTC	-	TRBV4-2	few	TRBJ2-7
CASSYGYREIQETQYF	TGTGCCAGCAGTTACGGCTACAGGGAGATCCAAGAGACCCAGTACTTC	-	TRBV6-2/TRBV6-3	-	TRBJ2-5
CASSFNGSPLHF	TGCGCCAGCAGCTTCAACGGCTCACCCCTCCACTTT	-	TRBV5-1	-	TRBJ1-6
CASFPNRIAEAFF	TGCGCCAGCTTCCCCAACAGGATCGCTGAAGCTTTCTTT	-	TRBV10-2	few	TRBJ1-1
CASSPTGWNQPQHF	TGTGCCAGCAGCCCGACAGGGTGGAATCAGCCCCAGCATTTT	TRBD1	TRBV3-1	many	TRBJ1-5
CASSLGTGDNQPQHF	TGTGCCAGCAGCTTAGGGACAGGGGACAATCAGCCCCAGCATTTT	TRBD1	TRBV7-8	many	TRBJ1-5
CASSPGTVEETQYF	TGCGCCAGCAGCCCCGGGACAGTAGAAGAGACCCAGTACTTC	TRBD1	TRBV5-1	-	TRBJ2-5
CASSLQGLRQGENGYTF	TGCGCCAGCAGCTTGCAGGGGCTGAGGCAGGGGGAGAATGGCTACACCTTC	TRBD1	TRBV5-1	-	TRBJ1-2
CASSPNGPRETQYF	TGTGCCAGCAGTCCTAACGGGCCCCGGGAGACCCAGTACTTC	-	TRBV7-3	few	TRBJ2-5
CATSDFDRAYGYTF	TGTGCCACCAGTGATTTCGACAGAGCCTATGGCTACACCTTC	-	TRBV24-1	-	TRBJ1-2